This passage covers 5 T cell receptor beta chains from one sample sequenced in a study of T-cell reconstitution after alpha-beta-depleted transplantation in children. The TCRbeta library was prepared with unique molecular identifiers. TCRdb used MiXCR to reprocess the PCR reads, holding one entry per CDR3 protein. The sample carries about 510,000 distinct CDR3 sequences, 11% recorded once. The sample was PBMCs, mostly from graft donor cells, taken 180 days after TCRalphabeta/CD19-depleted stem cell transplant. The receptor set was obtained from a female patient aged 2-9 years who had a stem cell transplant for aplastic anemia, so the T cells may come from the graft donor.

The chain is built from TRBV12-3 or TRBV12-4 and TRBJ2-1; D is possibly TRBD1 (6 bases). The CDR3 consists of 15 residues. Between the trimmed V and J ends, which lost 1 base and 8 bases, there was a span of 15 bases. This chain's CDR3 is CASSLGQGQGHEQFF. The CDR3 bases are TGTGCCAGCAGTTTAGGGCAGGGTCAGGGGCATGAGCAGTTCTTC.

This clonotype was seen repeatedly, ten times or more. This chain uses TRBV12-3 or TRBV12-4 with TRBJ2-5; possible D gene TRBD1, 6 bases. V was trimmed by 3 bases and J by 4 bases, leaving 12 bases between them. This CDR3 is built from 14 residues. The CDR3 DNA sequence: TGTGCCAGCAGTTTGGACAGCCCCATAGAGACCCAGTACTTC. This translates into CASSLDSPIETQYF.

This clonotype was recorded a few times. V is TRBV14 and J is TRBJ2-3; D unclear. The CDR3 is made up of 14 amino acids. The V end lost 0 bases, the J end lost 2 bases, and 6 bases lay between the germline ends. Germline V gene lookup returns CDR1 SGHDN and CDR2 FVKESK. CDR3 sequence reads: CASSQEVVTDTQYF. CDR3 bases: TGTGCCAGCAGCCAAGAGGTCGTCACAGATACGCAGTATTTT.

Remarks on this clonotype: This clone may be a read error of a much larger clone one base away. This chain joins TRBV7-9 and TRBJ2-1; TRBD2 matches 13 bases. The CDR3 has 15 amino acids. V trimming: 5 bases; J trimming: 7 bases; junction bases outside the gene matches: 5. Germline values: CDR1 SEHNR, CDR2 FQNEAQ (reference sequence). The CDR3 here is CASSVTSGRINEQFF. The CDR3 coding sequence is TGTGCCAGCAGCGTGACTAGCGGGAGGATAAATGAGCAGTTCTTC.

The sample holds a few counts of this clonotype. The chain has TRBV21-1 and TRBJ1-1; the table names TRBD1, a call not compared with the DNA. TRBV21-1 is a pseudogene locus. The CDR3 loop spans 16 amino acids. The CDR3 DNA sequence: TGTGCCAGCTCAGCAGGACAGGGGATCTGGAACACTGAAGCTTTCTTT. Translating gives CASSAGQGIWNTEAFF.